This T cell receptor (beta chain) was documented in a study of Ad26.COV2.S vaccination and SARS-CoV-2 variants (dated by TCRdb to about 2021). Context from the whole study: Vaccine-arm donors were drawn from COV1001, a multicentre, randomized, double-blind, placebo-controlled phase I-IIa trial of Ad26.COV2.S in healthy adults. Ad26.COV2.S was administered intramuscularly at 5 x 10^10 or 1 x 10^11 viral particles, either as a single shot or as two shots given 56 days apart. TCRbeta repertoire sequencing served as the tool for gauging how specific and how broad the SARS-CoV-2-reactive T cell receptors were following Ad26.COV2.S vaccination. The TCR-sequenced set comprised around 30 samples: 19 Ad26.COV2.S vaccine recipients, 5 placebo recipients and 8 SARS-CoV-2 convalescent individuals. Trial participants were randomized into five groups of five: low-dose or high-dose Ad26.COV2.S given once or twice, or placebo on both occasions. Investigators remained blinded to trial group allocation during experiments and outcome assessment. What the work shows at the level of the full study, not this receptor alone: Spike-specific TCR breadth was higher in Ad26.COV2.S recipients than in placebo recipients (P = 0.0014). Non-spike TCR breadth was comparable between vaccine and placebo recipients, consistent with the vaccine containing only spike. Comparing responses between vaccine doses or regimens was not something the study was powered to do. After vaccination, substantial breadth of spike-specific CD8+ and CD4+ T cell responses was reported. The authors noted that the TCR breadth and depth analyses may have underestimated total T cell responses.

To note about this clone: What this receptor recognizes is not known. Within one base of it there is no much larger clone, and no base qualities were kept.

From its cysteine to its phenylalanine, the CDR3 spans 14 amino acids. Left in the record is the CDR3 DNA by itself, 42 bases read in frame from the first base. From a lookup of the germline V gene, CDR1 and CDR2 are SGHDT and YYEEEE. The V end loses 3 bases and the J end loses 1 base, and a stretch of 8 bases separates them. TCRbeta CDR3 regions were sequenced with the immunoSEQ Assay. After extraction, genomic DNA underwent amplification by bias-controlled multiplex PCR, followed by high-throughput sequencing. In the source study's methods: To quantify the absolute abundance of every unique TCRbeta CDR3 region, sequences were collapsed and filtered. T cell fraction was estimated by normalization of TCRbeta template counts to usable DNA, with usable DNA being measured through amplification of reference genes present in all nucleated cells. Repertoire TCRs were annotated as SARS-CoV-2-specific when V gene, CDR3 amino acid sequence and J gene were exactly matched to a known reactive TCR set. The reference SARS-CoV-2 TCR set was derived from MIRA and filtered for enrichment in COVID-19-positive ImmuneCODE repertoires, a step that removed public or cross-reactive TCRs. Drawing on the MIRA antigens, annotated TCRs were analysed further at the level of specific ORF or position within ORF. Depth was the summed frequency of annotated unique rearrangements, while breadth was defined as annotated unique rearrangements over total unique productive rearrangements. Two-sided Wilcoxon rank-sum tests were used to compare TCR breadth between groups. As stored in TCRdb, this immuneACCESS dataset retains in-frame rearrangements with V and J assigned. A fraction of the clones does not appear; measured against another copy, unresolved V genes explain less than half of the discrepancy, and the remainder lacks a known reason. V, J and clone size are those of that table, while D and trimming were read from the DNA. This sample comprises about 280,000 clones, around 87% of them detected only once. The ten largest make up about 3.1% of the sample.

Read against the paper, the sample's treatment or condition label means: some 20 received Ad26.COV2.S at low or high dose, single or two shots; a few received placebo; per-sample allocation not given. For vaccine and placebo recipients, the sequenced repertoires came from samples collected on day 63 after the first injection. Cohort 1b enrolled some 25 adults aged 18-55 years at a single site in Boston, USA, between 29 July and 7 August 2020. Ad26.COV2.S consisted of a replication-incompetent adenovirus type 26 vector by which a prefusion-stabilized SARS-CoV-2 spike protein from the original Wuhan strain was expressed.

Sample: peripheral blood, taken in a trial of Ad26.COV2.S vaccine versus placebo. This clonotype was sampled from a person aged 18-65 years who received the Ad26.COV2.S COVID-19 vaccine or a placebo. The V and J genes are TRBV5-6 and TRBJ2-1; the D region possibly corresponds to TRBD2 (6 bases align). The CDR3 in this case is CASSWDWSYNEQFF. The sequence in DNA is TGTGCCAGCAGCTGGGACTGGTCCTACAATGAGCAGTTCTTC.